This entry describes one T cell receptor beta chain. The data originate from a study of blood T cell repertoires in COVID-19. At the level of the study: From the United States, Italy and Spain came samples of acute and convalescent COVID-19. T cells, B-cell-depleted T cells, or PBMCs provided the cDNA or gDNA that served as material.

Per the authors' pipeline: Researchers report that nucleated cell counts were estimated from reference gene primer amplification. Generated by immunoSEQ multiplex PCR, the TCRdb table keeps only in-frame clones and is missing some. The DNA was the basis for D and trimming; V, J and clone size are from that table. The data contain 50,000 to 70,000 clones, roughly 80% of them singletons. The germline V gene encodes CDR1 LGHNA and CDR2 YNFKEQ. V was trimmed by 5 bases and J by 1 base, leaving 17 bases between them. The CDR3 spans 16 residues. This receptor was taken from a man in his fifties or sixties with acute or convalescent COVID-19. Sequencing was performed on peripheral blood. V gene TRBV4-2 combines with J gene TRBJ1-1; D is perhaps TRBD1 (6 bases). CDR3 nucleotide sequence: TGTGCCAGCAGCTCCCCTTTTGGGGGCGCGAACACTGAAGCTTTCTTT. The encoded protein is CASSSPFGGANTEAFF.